The present T cell receptor (beta chain) was sequenced within a study of blood T cell repertoires in COVID-19. Authors' methods: From reference gene primer amplification, estimates of nucleated cell counts were derived. Profiled with immunoSEQ multiplex PCR; TCRdb holds only in-frame clones, not every one. The DNA gave D and trimming, while V, J and clone size come from that table. The repertoire has approximately 66,000 clones, over 70% of them found once; the top ten carry about 20%. This CDR3 has 13 amino acids. Germline CDR1 and CDR2: MNHEY and SVGAGI. Deletions cut 6 bases from V and 7 bases from J, with 13 bases between.

The rearrangement uses TRBV6-5 and TRBJ2-1, with D possibly being TRBD2 (6 bases). This clonotype was obtained from a man in his fifties or sixties with acute or convalescent COVID-19. The sequencing sample was made of peripheral blood. CDR3 amino acids: CASSPGRKNEQFF. As DNA, the CDR3 is TGTGCCAGCAGCCCGGGGAGGAAGAATGAGCAGTTCTTC.